The next 10 T cell receptor beta chains were all read from a single sample in a study of T cell clonality in common variable immunodeficiency. Clones were read by immunoSEQ multiplex PCR, and TCRdb kept only the in-frame ones, dropping some. Listed here are tens of thousands of clones without any singletons, the top ten holding over 0.95%. The sequenced material came from peripheral blood mononuclear cells. The receptor source for this set is a person aged 18-70 years in good health.

This clone was observed many times. The CDR3 extends 3 residues past the end of the read, so its final part is completed from the germline J gene. The chain recombines TRBV10-3 with TRBJ1-1; D ambiguous. CDR1 and CDR2 (germline): ENHRY, SYGVKD. The CDR3 covers 14 residues. V lost 3 bases and J lost 1, with 9 bases in between. Partial CDR3 DNA: TGTGCCATCAGTGACGAGACACCGAACACTGAA. Residues: CAISDETPNTE. The whole CDR3 region reads CAISDETPNTEAFF.

This clone was counted ten times or more. The read ends 3 residues shy of where the CDR3 ends; the end is completed using the germline J gene. The rearrangement uses TRBV9 and TRBJ2-1, with 8 bases fitting TRBD2. V lost 4 bases, J lost 0 bases, and 6 bases stayed unmatched. CDR3 length: 16 amino acids. CDR1 SGDLS and CDR2 YYNGEE come from the germline V gene. CDR3 sequence reads: CASSPPSGSSYNEQFF. CDR3 DNA (partial): TGTGCCAGCAGCCCCCCAAGCGGGAGCTCCTACAATGAG.

This clone was seen repeatedly, ten times or more. An end of the junction differs from the germline gene, which may be a read error. The sequenced fragment ends 3 residues before the CDR3 boundary, so the rest is inferred from the germline J gene. The chain joins TRBV4-2 to TRBJ1-4; D unresolved. This CDR3 region has 13 residues. Germline loops: CDR1 LGHNA, CDR2 YNFKEQ. The CDR3: CASSPRRDEKLFF. The sequenced part of the CDR3 DNA is TGCGCCAGCAGCCCTCGACGGGATGAAAAA.

Note on this clone: A far larger clone is only one base removed, so a read error is likely. Read coverage stops 3 residues before the CDR3 terminus; the germline J gene supplies the remainder. The same CDR3 arises from other DNA sequences in this sample as well. The chain uses TRBV30 and TRBJ1-1; D is possibly TRBD1 (6 bases). CDR1 and CDR2 from the germline V gene are GTSNPN and SVGIG (reference sequence). The CDR3 is made up of 13 amino acids. The sequenced part of the CDR3 DNA is TGTGCCTGTGCTGGACAGCTGAACACTGAG. Translation: CACAGQLNTE. The CDR3 in full is CACAGQLNTEAFF. The variable domain in full, with the rest retrieved from reference TRBV30 and TRBJ1-1, is SQTIHQWPATLVQPVGSPLSLECTVEGTSNPNLYWYRQAAGRGLQLLFYSVGIGQISSEVPQNLSASRPQDRQFILSSKKLLLSDSGFYLCACAGQLNTEAFFGQGTRLTVV.

The sample holds many counts of this clone. The read halts 3 residues ahead of the CDR3 end, with the missing end drawn from the germline J gene. Other DNA sequences in the same sample also yield this CDR3. The chain carries TRBV7-2 and TRBJ1-1, with TRBD1 matching over 10 bases. Germline V gene data show CDR1 as SGHTA and CDR2 as FQGNSA. Losses at the gene ends were 5 bases for V and 4 bases for J; bases not matched to a gene: 7. The CDR3 extends over 15 amino acids. The covered CDR3 bases are TGTGCCAGCAGCCGACAGGGGGCGCTGGGCACTGAA. Amino acid sequence: CASSRQGALGTE. The entire CDR3 protein reads CASSRQGALGTEAFF.

Many counts were recorded for this clone. Read coverage stops 3 residues before the CDR3 terminus; the germline J gene supplies the remainder. The chain carries TRBV30 and TRBJ2-7; 11 positions match TRBD2. V shed 3 bases and J 5 bases; nucleotides not matched to a gene: 15. The CDR3 length is 17 residues. CDR1 and CDR2 from the germline V gene are GTSNPN and SVGIG (reference sequence). CDR3 bases read: TGTGCCTGGAGCGGAGGGGCTCTTAGCGGGGGGGCCCACGAG. As protein: CAWSGGALSGGAHE. The CDR3 in its entirety is CAWSGGALSGGAHEQYF.

Ten or more counts support this clone. The read falls 3 residues short of the CDR3 end, and the missing part is taken from the germline J gene. This rearrangement joins TRBV20-1 to TRBJ1-2, with D perhaps matching TRBD1 (6 bases). CDR3 length: 12 residues. The V gene's germline CDR1 is DFQATT and CDR2 SNEGSKA (reference sequence). The CDR3 here is CSASSQGLGYTF. The CDR3 bases that were read are TGCAGTGCTAGCAGTCAGGGGCTAGGG.

This clone was recorded many times. The CDR3 DNA, read in part, is TGTGCCTCCCGACAGGGGTACACCGGGGAG. Amino acids: CASRQGYTGE. Given in full, the CDR3 is CASRQGYTGELFF. V is TRBV10-3 and J is TRBJ2-2; 8 bases align to TRBD1. Coverage ceases 3 residues before the CDR3 finishes, and the germline J gene fills in the end. The V and J ends lost 11 bases and 3 bases, in that order; junction bases with no gene match: 5. CDR3 length equals 13 residues. Germline loops: CDR1 ENHRY, CDR2 SYGVKD.

Many counts were recorded for this clone. Read data end 3 residues before the CDR3 end; the end is taken from the germline J gene. The chain uses TRBV18 and TRBJ1-2; 9 positions agree with TRBD1. CDR3 length: 12 amino acids. Germline V gene data show CDR1 as KGHSH and CDR2 as LQKENI. CDR3 bases read: TGTGCCACCGAACAAGGGACAGGGCTC. Residues: CATEQGTGL. The entire CDR3 sequence reads CATEQGTGLYTF. Full variable domain (outside the CDR3, taken from reference TRBV18 and TRBJ1-2): NAGVMQNPRHLVRRRGQEARLRCSPMKGHSHVYWYRQLPEEGLKFMVYLQKENIIDESGMPKERFSAEFPKEGPSILRIQQVVRGDSAAYFCATEQGTGLYTFGSGTRLTVV.

A few counts support this clone. The CDR3 goes on 3 residues after the read ends, and that part is filled in from the germline J gene. The chain couples TRBV23-1 to TRBJ1-1; 7 nucleotides agree with TRBD1. Being an ORF, TRBV23-1 has a function that is uncertain. The V and J ends lost 2 bases and 3 bases, in that order; junction bases with no gene match: 9. The CDR3 spans 16 residues. The CDR3 DNA, read in part, is TGCGCCAGCAGTCAAGAGAACAGGGGTAAGGACACTGAA. Amino acid sequence: CASSQENRGKDTE. The CDR3 in its entirety is CASSQENRGKDTEAFF.